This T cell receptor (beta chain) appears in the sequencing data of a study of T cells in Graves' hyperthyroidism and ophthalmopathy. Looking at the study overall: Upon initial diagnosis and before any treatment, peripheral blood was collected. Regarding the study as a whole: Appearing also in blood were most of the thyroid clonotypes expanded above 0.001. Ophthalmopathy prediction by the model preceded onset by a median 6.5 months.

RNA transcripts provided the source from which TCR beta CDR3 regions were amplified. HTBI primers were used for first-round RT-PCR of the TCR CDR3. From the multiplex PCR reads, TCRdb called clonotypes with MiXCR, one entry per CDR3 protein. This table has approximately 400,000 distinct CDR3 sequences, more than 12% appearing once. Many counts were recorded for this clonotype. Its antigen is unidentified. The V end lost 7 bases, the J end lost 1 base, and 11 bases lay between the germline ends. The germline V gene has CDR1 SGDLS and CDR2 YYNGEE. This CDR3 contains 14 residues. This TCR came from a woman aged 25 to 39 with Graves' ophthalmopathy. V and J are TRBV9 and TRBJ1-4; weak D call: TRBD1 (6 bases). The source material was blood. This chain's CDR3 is CASSGGQTNEKLFF. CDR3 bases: TGTGCCAGCTCGGGGGGGCAAACTAATGAAAAACTGTTTTTT.